Following are 9 T cell receptor beta chains from one sample sequenced in a study of beta chain features in type 1 diabetes. Expressed TCRB transcripts were sequenced because the entire RNA isolate underwent reverse transcription. Using immunoSEQ multiplex PCR, the repertoire was profiled, and TCRdb retains in-frame clones only, with some absent. The profile shows some 150,000 clones, roughly 9.7% of them singletons. What was sequenced was central memory CD4+ T cells from blood. All receptors derive from a woman in her 40s in good health.

A note on this clone: Sequence at one end of the junction differs from germline and may be a read error. This chain connects TRBV10-3 to TRBJ2-5; TRBD2 might be the D (5 bases). The CDR3 has 15 amino acids. Germline V gene data show CDR1 as ENHRY and CDR2 as SYGVKD. DNA of the CDR3: TGTGCCAGCAGTCCAGCGTCCGGGATCCAAGAGACCCAGTACTTC. It encodes CASSPASGIQETQYF.

The rearrangement links TRBV5-4 to TRBJ2-5; 12 bases fit TRBD2. V was clipped by 4 bases and J by 5 bases; unmatched bases: 15. The CDR3 has 18 residues. Germline V gene sequence: CDR1 SGHNT, CDR2 YYREEE (reference sequence). The CDR3 sequence is CASSRLLVASGGAETQYF. CDR3 bases: TGTGCCAGCAGCCGCCTCTTGGTGGCTAGCGGGGGGGCTGAGACCCAGTACTTC.

This chain connects TRBV11-2 to TRBJ1-2; D gene ambiguous. Trimming stripped 5 bases from V and 4 bases from J, with 5 bases between. The CDR3 has 11 residues. CDR1 and CDR2 from the germline V gene are SGHAT and FQNNGV. CDR3 amino acids: CASSLSYGYTF. The DNA for the CDR3 is TGTGCCAGCAGCCTCAGCTATGGCTACACCTTC.

The sample holds a few counts of this clone. The V gene is TRBV5-4, the J gene TRBJ2-5, with TRBD2 identical over 9 bases. This CDR3 region has 15 residues. Germline CDR1 is SGHNT and CDR2 is YYREEE (reference sequence). The V gene end was trimmed by 4 bases and the J gene end by 0 bases; junction bases not matched to a gene: 4. CDR3 protein: CASSLAGPNQETQYF. For the CDR3, the DNA is TGTGCCAGCAGCCTAGCGGGGCCGAACCAAGAGACCCAGTACTTC.

The genes are TRBV5-1 and TRBJ2-7; D not certain. V lost 4 bases and J lost 2, with 28 bases in between. The CDR3 spans 19 residues. Germline V gives CDR1 SGHRS, CDR2 YFSETQ. The CDR3 spells CASSVEIKITVKITYEQYF. CDR3 coding DNA: TGCGCCAGCAGCGTGGAGATAAAGATTACAGTGAAAATAACCTACGAGCAGTACTTC.

V gene TRBV11-2 combines with J gene TRBJ1-3; D gene uncertain. Germline V lookup: CDR1 SGHAT, CDR2 FQNNGV. The CDR3 has 14 residues. Trimming stripped 6 bases from V and 0 bases from J, with 9 bases between. The CDR3 nucleotides read TGTGCCAGCAGGCGGATCGGCTCTGGAAACACCATATATTTT. It specifies CASRRIGSGNTIYF.

This chain joins TRBV29-1 and TRBJ2-1; D is unclear. V lost 8 bases to trimming and J lost 6 bases, with 17 bases between them. CDR1 is SQVTM and CDR2 is ANQGSEA in the germline V gene. There are 13 residues in the CDR3. CDR3 nucleotide sequence: TGCAGCATTCTGACGCTCCGGAGCAATGAGCAGTTCTTC. It codes for CSILTLRSNEQFF.

This clone has a handful of counts. The chain is built from TRBV7-9 and TRBJ2-2, with TRBD1 matching 10 bases. V lost 0 bases, J lost 7 bases, and 5 bases stayed unmatched. Germline V CDR1 and CDR2: SEHNR, FQNEAQ (reference sequence). The CDR3 loop spans 16 amino acids. The CDR3 spells CASSLAGQGDGGELFF. Here the CDR3 DNA reads TGTGCCAGCAGCTTAGCCGGACAGGGGGACGGCGGGGAGCTGTTTTTT.

At least ten counts were recorded for this clone. The rearrangement links TRBV5-4 to TRBJ2-5; 11 bases fit TRBD1. V shed 2 bases and J 0 bases; nucleotides not matched to a gene: 12. Germline lookup yields CDR1 SGHNT and CDR2 YYREEE (reference sequence). The CDR3 length is 19 residues. In nucleotides, the CDR3 is TGTGCCAGCAGCTTACGAGGACAGGGGGCACTTTTTAACCAAGAGACCCAGTACTTC. Protein: CASSLRGQGALFNQETQYF.